A single sample is the source of the 22 T cell receptor beta chains below, sequenced in a study of shared clonotypes between healthy human individuals. Produced via immunoSEQ multiplex PCR; TCRdb's table is partial and in-frame only. The sample contains about 490,000 clones, 76% of which appear only once. Sequencing was carried out using PBMCs. These receptors were obtained from a woman in her 40s in good health. Some clones in this sample may be carry-over from other donors' samples.

The chain uses TRBV27 and TRBJ2-3; 12 nucleotides match TRBD2. Germline V CDR1 and CDR2: MNHEY, SMNVEV (reference sequence). Trimming at V came to 6 bases and at J to 3 bases, leaving 19 bases not matched to a gene. The CDR3 sequence is 20 residues long. The DNA for the CDR3 is TGTGCCAGCAGATCTGCCCATGAGGCTAGCGGGAGGGCCGCGACAGATACGCAGTATTTT. It specifies CASRSAHEASGRAATDTQYF.

This clone occurred many times. The V and J genes are TRBV10-1 and TRBJ2-6; D could derive from TRBD1 or TRBD2 (5 bases each). The CDR3 totals 16 residues. V lost 0 bases, J lost 0 bases, and 6 bases lay in between. The germline V gene encodes CDR1 WNHNN and CDR2 SYGVQD (reference sequence). CDR3 bases: TGCGCCAGCAGTGAGTCGAGGGGCTCTGGGGCCAACGTCCTGACTTTC. It codes for CASSESRGSGANVLTF.

This clone was counted only a few times. This same CDR3 is encoded by further DNA sequences in the sample. CDR3 DNA sequence: TGTGCCAGCAGTTACCGGACTAGCGGGAGCCGGGATACGCAGTATTTT. It encodes CASSYRTSGSRDTQYF. V is TRBV6-5 and J is TRBJ2-3; 13 bases are a match to TRBD2. The CDR3 extends over 16 amino acids. With 2 bases clipped from V and 6 bases from J, the junction kept 5 bases outside the gene matches. Germline CDR1 MNHEY, CDR2 SVGAGI.

V usage is TRBV19 and J usage is TRBJ2-2; D unresolved. This CDR3 region has 13 residues. The ends were cut back, 1 base at V and 6 bases at J, with 6 bases in the middle. Germline CDR1 LNHDA, CDR2 SQIVND (reference sequence). CDR3 protein: CASSIAWSGELFF. The CDR3 region has the DNA TGTGCCAGTAGTATAGCCTGGTCCGGGGAGCTGTTTTTT.

The V gene is TRBV25-1, the J gene TRBJ1-3; maybe TRBD1 (5 bases). V lost 4 bases, J lost 2 bases, and 12 bases lay in between. The CDR3 is 15 amino acids. Germline values: CDR1 MGHDK, CDR2 SYGVNS. This CDR3 reads CASSVRTSTGNTIYF. CDR3 nucleotide sequence: TGTGCCAGCAGTGTACGGACAAGTACTGGAAACACCATATATTTT.

As to this clone: A much larger clonotype is one base distant, so this may be a read error. Within the sample, other DNA sequences also encode this same CDR3. The V call is TRBV5-4, the J call TRBJ1-1; D remains unclear. V lost 3 bases to trimming and J lost 5 bases, with 11 bases between them. Per germline, CDR1 SGHNT and CDR2 YYREEE (reference sequence). The CDR3 covers 13 residues. The CDR3 region is CASSWARDTEAFF. The DNA of the CDR3 is TGTGCCAGCAGCTGGGCCAGAGATACTGAAGCTTTCTTT.

The V and J genes are TRBV25-1 and TRBJ2-7, with a weak D call TRBD2 (5 bases). The CDR3 totals 15 residues. The germline V gene encodes CDR1 MGHDK and CDR2 SYGVNS. The germline V and J ends were trimmed by 7 bases and 4 bases, with 20 bases remaining between them. Written as DNA, the CDR3 is TGTGCCAGCACCCCCCCACTGGGGAGCGGATACGAGCAGTACTTC. Its protein product is CASTPPLGSGYEQYF.

The J gene is TRBJ2-5, the V gene TRBV2; 13 bases are shared with TRBD2. V trimming: 3 bases; J trimming: 4 bases; junction bases outside the gene matches: 2. Germline values: CDR1 SNHLY, CDR2 FYNNEI. The length of the CDR3 is 15 residues. CDR3 region: CASSERTSGRETQYF. The CDR3 DNA is TGTGCCAGCAGTGAGCGGACTAGCGGGAGAGAGACCCAGTACTTC.

This chain links TRBV6-6 with TRBJ2-5; TRBD1 agrees at 11 bases. The V segment lost 2 bases and the J segment 2 bases; nucleotides outside the gene matches: 1. The CDR3 length is 15 residues. CDR1 and CDR2 (germline): MNHNY, SVGAGI (reference sequence). CDR3 sequence: CASSYGQGAQETQYF. CDR3 nucleotides: TGTGCCAGCAGTTACGGACAGGGGGCTCAAGAGACCCAGTACTTC.

The V and J genes are TRBV27 and TRBJ2-3, with TRBD2 matching over 9 bases. The CDR3 is made up of 17 amino acids. After removal of 4 bases from V and 5 bases from J, the junction contained 13 bases not matched to a gene. Germline loops: CDR1 MNHEY, CDR2 SMNVEV (reference sequence). The CDR3 spells CASSWGVGREGEDTQYF. The CDR3 region has the DNA TGTGCCAGCAGTTGGGGAGTCGGGCGGGAGGGGGAAGATACGCAGTATTTT.

The CDR3 coding sequence is TGTGCCAGCAGTCCCGGTCATAGGACGGGGGTTGGGTCCTACGAGCAGTACTTC. It yields the protein CASSPGHRTGVGSYEQYF. The rearrangement links TRBV28 to TRBJ2-7; TRBD2 is a possible D gene (6 bases). Germline V lookup: CDR1 MDHEN, CDR2 SYDVKM. The CDR3 loop spans 18 amino acids. With 5 bases removed from V and 1 base from J, the gap between germline ends came to 24 bases.

V gene TRBV30 combines with J gene TRBJ1-2; 7 bases align to TRBD1. The V gene's germline CDR1 is GTSNPN and CDR2 SVGIG (reference sequence). There are 14 residues in the CDR3. Trimming removed 8 bases from V and 1 base from J; junction bases left unmatched: 10. This chain's CDR3 is CALPGQRFNYGYTF. The CDR3 DNA reads TGTGCCCTACCGGGACAGCGTTTTAACTATGGCTACACCTTC.

As to this clone: One base separates it from a far larger clone, so it is likely a read error. CDR3 region: CASSAFGTGFNQPQHF. CDR3 DNA: TGTGCCAGCAGTGCTTTTGGCACAGGGTTCAATCAGCCCCAGCATTTT. The gene calls are TRBV27 and TRBJ1-5; TRBD1 might be the D (6 bases). The CDR3 is 16 amino acids. The germline CDR1 and CDR2 sequences are MNHEY and SMNVEV (reference sequence). V dropped 5 bases and J dropped 3 bases, with 17 bases sitting between them.

The chain uses TRBV28 and TRBJ1-2; D ambiguous. Germline values: CDR1 MDHEN, CDR2 SYDVKM. Trimming shortened V by 4 bases and J by 4 bases, and 7 bases separated the two germline ends. This CDR3 is built from 12 residues. The CDR3 DNA follows: TGTGCCAGCAGTTATCTGAGCTATGGCTACACCTTC. It yields the protein CASSYLSYGYTF.

The chain joins TRBV27 to TRBJ2-7; TRBD2 agrees at 9 bases. Germline trimming cut 3 bases from V and 2 bases from J; bases unmatched to any gene: 5. This CDR3 has 15 amino acids. Germline loops: CDR1 MNHEY, CDR2 SMNVEV (reference sequence). The CDR3 sequence is CASSLASGTTYEQYF. DNA of the CDR3: TGTGCCAGCAGTTTGGCTAGCGGGACGACCTACGAGCAGTACTTC.

This rearrangement joins TRBV5-5 to TRBJ2-4; TRBD1 aligns across 7 bases. The CDR3 covers 14 residues. CDR1 SGHKS and CDR2 YYEKEE come from the germline V gene (reference sequence). V dropped 2 bases and J dropped 7; count of bases not matched to a gene: 6. The CDR3 DNA is TGTGCCAGCAGCTTACCCGAGACAGGGAACATTCAGTACTTC. This sequence encodes CASSLPETGNIQYF.

The chain recombines TRBV6-1 with TRBJ2-1; 8 bases map to TRBD1. The J segment lost 7 bases and the V segment lost 5 bases, leaving 4 bases of the junction unmatched. The CDR3 sequence is 13 residues long. Germline V gene lookup returns CDR1 MNHNS and CDR2 SASEGT. The chain's CDR3 is CASSWTGLNEQFF. CDR3 sequence (DNA): TGTGCCAGCAGTTGGACAGGGTTGAATGAGCAGTTCTTC.

This clone was detected only a few times. The V call is TRBV5-1, the J call TRBJ1-3; weak D call: TRBD1 (5 bases). This CDR3 contains 15 residues. The germline V gene has CDR1 SGHRS and CDR2 YFSETQ. Deletions cut 3 bases from V and 2 bases from J, with 12 bases between. As DNA, the CDR3 is TGCGCCAGCAGCTCCGCGGGGGTTGCTGGAAACACCATATATTTT. Translation: CASSSAGVAGNTIYF.

The chain uses TRBV9 and TRBJ2-1, with a weak D call TRBD2 (5 bases). Trimming shortened V by 0 bases and J by 5 bases, and 21 bases separated the two germline ends. CDR3 size: 18 residues. CDR1 is SGDLS, CDR2 YYNGEE, per germline. CDR3 coding DNA: TGTGCCAGCAGCGTAGTGGGCACCGCTAGCCCGCAGAACAATGAGCAGTTCTTC. Its translation: CASSVVGTASPQNNEQFF.

The genes are TRBV7-9 and TRBJ2-2, with D unclear. Germline-derived CDR1 and CDR2 are SEHNR and FQNEAQ (reference sequence). Trimming pared 6 bases from V and 4 bases from J, leaving 9 bases between. The CDR3 has 13 amino acids. The CDR3 here is CASRLGFTGELFF. As DNA, the CDR3 is TGTGCCAGCAGACTGGGGTTCACCGGGGAGCTGTTTTTT.

On this clone itself: It may be a read error: a sequence one base away is much more abundant. CDR3 sequence reads: CAWTPQGTQYF. CDR3 DNA: TGTGCCTGGACGCCGCAAGGGACCCAGTACTTC. The chain has TRBV30 and TRBJ2-5, with D unclear. This CDR3 contains 11 residues. Germline assignment: CDR1 GTSNPN and CDR2 SVGIG (reference sequence).

The rearrangement links TRBV6-5 to TRBJ2-2; 9 nucleotides match TRBD2. J gave up 5 bases and V 6 bases, and 7 bases lay outside the gene matches. Germline CDR1 is MNHEY and CDR2 is SVGAGI. The CDR3 contains 15 residues. The CDR3 is CASRGGLARTGELFF. The CDR3 coding sequence is TGTGCCAGCAGGGGCGGACTAGCGAGGACCGGGGAGCTGTTTTTT.